This T cell receptor beta chain was identified during a study of blood T cell repertoires in COVID-19 (dated by TCRdb to between 2020 and 2021). In the study overall: Samples from collaborators originated in the United States, Italy and Spain and spanned both the acute and convalescent phases of COVID-19. The repertoires were made available in a free public database intended to serve as a resource for research on the immune response to SARS-CoV-2. The sample metadata nearly always contained a de-identified subject ID, COVID-19 status, age in years and sex. The dataset comprised deeply sampled blood TCRbeta repertoires from subjects exposed to, actively infected with, or recovered from COVID-19. The material from the prospective study consisted of cDNA or gDNA derived from T cells, B-cell-depleted T cells, or PBMCs. The samples were drawn from the first 160 participants of the ongoing ImmuneRACE study and from over 950 subjects provided by 6 global collaborators. Where available, HLA class I and class II types were obtained from metadata supplied by the sample provider rather than from assay-based typing. General study outcomes and caveats: Clinical and demographic metadata were provided uncurated, with the amount varying by source and participant.

There are 16 amino acids in the CDR3, from cysteine to phenylalanine inclusive. Of the read, only the CDR3 DNA is kept; its 48 bases are in frame from base 1. Trimming takes 7 bases from V and 3 bases from J, and the germline ends sit 19 bases apart. Reading the germline V gene gives CDR1 MDHEN and CDR2 SYDVKM. The collaborating institutions used their own protocols to collect whole blood in K2EDTA tubes. Collaborator samples were shipped for TCRbeta analysis as frozen whole blood, isolated PBMCs, or DNA extracted from either sample type. About this clone: Its target antigen remains unknown. No base quality values were provided; no much bigger clone lies one nucleotide off.

TCRbeta CDR3 regions were amplified from genomic DNA using the immunoSEQ Assay, a bias-controlled multiplex PCR. As for the original processing: Nucleated cell counts per sample were estimated from amplification of reference gene primers within the assay. Sequence reads were collapsed and filtered to measure the absolute abundance of every unique TCRbeta CDR3 rearrangement. Productive Simpson clonality was computed per sample as the square root of Simpson's diversity index over productive rearrangements. The immuneACCESS repertoire file appears here via TCRdb, limited to in-frame rearrangements. These files lack a portion of the clones; in checked studies, under half of the deficit traces to unresolved V genes, and the cause of the others is not known. That table furnishes V, J and clone size, whereas the DNA furnished D and trimming. Counted in this sample were about 160,000 clones; approximately 86% of them appeared once. Jointly, the top ten make up roughly a tenth of the sample.

The chain employs TRBV28 and TRBJ1-5; no D gene call is confident. Sequencing used peripheral blood. This receptor was taken from a woman older than 75 with active or convalescent COVID-19. CDR3 protein: CASISFGRHLNQPQHF. The DNA is as follows: TGTGCCAGCATATCGTTTGGTCGACACCTCAATCAGCCCCAGCATTTT.